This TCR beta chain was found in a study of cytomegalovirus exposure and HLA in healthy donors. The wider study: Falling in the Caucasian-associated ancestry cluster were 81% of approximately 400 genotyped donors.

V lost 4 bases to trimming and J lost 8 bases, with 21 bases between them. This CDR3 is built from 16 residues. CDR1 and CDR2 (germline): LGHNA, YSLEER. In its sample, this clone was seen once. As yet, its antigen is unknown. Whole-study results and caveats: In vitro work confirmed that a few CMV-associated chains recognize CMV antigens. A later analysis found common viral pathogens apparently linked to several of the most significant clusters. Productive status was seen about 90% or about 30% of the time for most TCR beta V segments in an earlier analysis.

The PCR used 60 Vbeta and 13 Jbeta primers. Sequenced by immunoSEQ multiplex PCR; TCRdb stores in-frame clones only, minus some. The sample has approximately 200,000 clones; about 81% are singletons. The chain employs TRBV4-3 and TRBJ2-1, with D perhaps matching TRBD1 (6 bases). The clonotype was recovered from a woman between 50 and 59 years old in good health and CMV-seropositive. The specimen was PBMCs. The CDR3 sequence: CASSPGSGELGDEQFF. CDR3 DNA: TGCGCCAGCAGCCCCGGGTCAGGGGAACTTGGAGATGAGCAGTTCTTC.